Below, 24 T cell receptor beta chains from the same sample are listed, as sequenced in a study of shared clonotypes between healthy human individuals. Produced via immunoSEQ multiplex PCR; TCRdb's table is partial and in-frame only. The data contain 1.5 million to 2.5 million clones, about 95% of them seen just once; the ten biggest clones take up around 1%. Cells designated naive CD8 were CD45RO-negative and were positively selected for CCR7, with terminally differentiated effector memory CD45RA+ cells excluded. Input material: naive CD8+ T cells sorted from blood. These receptors originate from a man younger than 35 in good health.

The chain combines TRBV13 with TRBJ1-2, with TRBD1 matching over 7 bases. CDR1 is PRHDT, CDR2 FYEKMQ, per germline (reference sequence). This CDR3 is built from 14 residues. V gave up 6 bases and J gave up 7 bases; unmatched junction bases: 11. The CDR3 loop is CASRERGTAFGYTF. CDR3 sequence (DNA): TGTGCCAGCAGAGAAAGGGGGACAGCTTTTGGCTACACCTTC.

This clone occurred a few times. CDR3 sequence: CASSFLGSSNQPQHF. The DNA of the CDR3 is TGTGCCAGCAGTTTCTTGGGTTCCAGCAATCAGCCCCAGCATTTT. The chain joins TRBV28 to TRBJ1-5; D uncertain. The V end was cut by 3 bases, the J end by 1 base, with 10 bases between. This CDR3 is 15 amino acids long. The germline CDR1 and CDR2 sequences are MDHEN and SYDVKM. Looking up the rest from reference TRBV28 and TRBJ1-5 gives the full variable domain: DVKVTQSSRYLVKRTGEKVFLECVQDMDHENMFWYRQDPGLGLRLIYFSYDVKMKEKGDIPEGYSVSREKKERFSLILESASTNQTSMYLCASSFLGSSNQPQHFGDGTRLSIL.

The rearrangement links TRBV5-4 to TRBJ2-1; 8 nucleotides agree with TRBD1. Germline CDR1 reads SGHNT; CDR2 reads YYREEE (reference sequence). CDR3 length: 12 amino acids. Unmatched junction bases numbered 5, after V lost 8 bases and J lost 7 bases. CDR3: CASGQGPNEQFF. CDR3 in DNA: TGTGCCAGTGGACAGGGTCCTAATGAGCAGTTCTTC.

The DNA of the CDR3 is TGTGCCAGCAGCGCAGGGGAAGGACCAGAGACCCAGTACTTC. This encodes CASSAGEGPETQYF. The chain uses TRBV4-2 and TRBJ2-5; TRBD1 might be the D (6 bases). V lost 5 bases and J lost 4, with 14 bases in between. From germline, CDR1 is LGHNA and CDR2 YNFKEQ. This CDR3 region has 14 residues.

Regarding this clone: This same CDR3 is encoded by further DNA sequences in the sample. This chain connects TRBV27 to TRBJ2-7; 8 nucleotides align to TRBD2. The germline V gene has CDR1 MNHEY and CDR2 SMNVEV (reference sequence). V lost 5 bases and J lost 5; bases outside the gene matches: 8. The CDR3 covers 14 residues. The chain's CDR3 is CASSPGTRADEQYF. CDR3 DNA sequence: TGTGCCAGCAGTCCCGGGACTAGGGCTGACGAGCAGTACTTC.

Comments on this clone: The same CDR3 also results from other DNA sequences found in this sample. The gene calls are TRBV4-3 and TRBJ2-7, with D possibly being TRBD2 (6 bases). This CDR3 spans 13 amino acids. The V gene lost 2 bases and the J gene lost 5 bases, with 10 bases spanning the gap. Germline assignment: CDR1 LGHNA and CDR2 YSLEER. This CDR3 is CASSQLEGNEQYF. The CDR3 nucleotides read TGCGCCAGCAGCCAACTGGAGGGGAACGAGCAGTACTTC.

Comment on this clone: The same CDR3 is also encoded by other DNA sequences in this sample. J is TRBJ1-2 and V is TRBV4-1, with a tentative D call TRBD1 (5 bases). Germline CDR1 MGHRA, CDR2 YSYEKL. V lost 0 bases to trimming and J lost 4 bases, with 9 bases between them. The CDR3 loop spans 14 amino acids. CDR3 sequence (DNA): TGCGCCAGCAGCCAAGATCCGGGGGGCTATGGCTACACCTTC. Amino acids: CASSQDPGGYGYTF.

The chain has TRBV27 and TRBJ1-1; D not certain. The CDR3 is made up of 13 amino acids. The ends were cut back, 4 bases at V and 3 bases at J, with 9 bases in the middle. CDR1 MNHEY and CDR2 SMNVEV come from the germline V gene (reference sequence). Written as DNA, the CDR3 is TGTGCCAGCAGTTACAGTCCGGACACTGAAGCTTTCTTT. Translated: CASSYSPDTEAFF.

V gene TRBV7-6 combines with J gene TRBJ2-7; 7 bases line up with TRBD1. This CDR3 has 14 amino acids. The trim removed 5 bases at V and 5 bases at J, leaving 9 bases unmatched. From germline, CDR1 is SGHVS and CDR2 FNYEAQ. The CDR3 region is CASSGEQGSNEQYF. CDR3 bases: TGTGCCAGCAGCGGCGAACAGGGGTCCAACGAGCAGTACTTC.

The chain recombines TRBV9 with TRBJ2-7, with D perhaps TRBD2 (5 bases). The CDR3 contains 14 residues. Trimming shortened V by 4 bases and J by 0 bases, and 11 bases separated the two germline ends. Germline V lookup: CDR1 SGDLS, CDR2 YYNGEE. Written as DNA, the CDR3 is TGTGCCAGCAGCCCGGACTGGGGCTCCTACGAGCAGTACTTC. Translation: CASSPDWGSYEQYF. Drawing the rest from reference TRBV9 and TRBJ2-7, the complete variable domain is DSGVTQTPKHLITATGQRVTLRCSPRSGDLSVYWYQQSLDQGLQFLIQYYNGEERAKGNILERFSAQQFPDLHSELNLSSLELGDSALYFCASSPDWGSYEQYFGPGTRLTVT.

J is TRBJ1-2 and V is TRBV10-2; TRBD1 is a possible D gene (5 bases). Trimming shortened V by 0 bases and J by 3 bases, and 14 bases separated the two germline ends. From germline, CDR1 is WSHSY and CDR2 SAAADI. The CDR3 consists of 16 residues. The CDR3 coding sequence is TGCGCCAGCAGTGAGTCCGCAGGGCGTTTTGACTATGGCTACACCTTC. Residues: CASSESAGRFDYGYTF.

The chain combines TRBV11-2 with TRBJ2-5; possibly TRBD2 for D (6 bases). Germline V gene data show CDR1 as SGHAT and CDR2 as FQNNGV. The CDR3 contains 15 residues. V lost 5 bases and J 2 bases, leaving 15 bases between the germline ends. The CDR3 nucleotides read TGTGCCAGCAGCCCGGAGGGTGTACAGCAAGAGACCCAGTACTTC. The encoded protein is CASSPEGVQQETQYF.

This chain links TRBV6-6 with TRBJ2-7; D is ambiguous. Germline CDR1 and CDR2: MNHNY and SVGAGI (reference sequence). The CDR3 is made up of 13 amino acids. The ends were cut back, 6 bases at V and 5 bases at J, with 14 bases in the middle. Written as DNA, the CDR3 is TGTGCCAGCAGCTCCCTCGGCGGAGACGAGCAGTACTTC. Its translation: CASSSLGGDEQYF.

The chain carries TRBV4-3 and TRBJ2-1; TRBD2 is a possible D gene (6 bases). This CDR3 is built from 18 residues. The germline V gene encodes CDR1 LGHNA and CDR2 YSLEER. Trimming removed 0 bases at V and 0 bases at J, with 15 bases between. The CDR3 protein is CASSQEAAGRHSYNEQFF. CDR3 sequence (DNA): TGCGCCAGCAGCCAAGAGGCGGCGGGGCGGCACTCCTACAATGAGCAGTTCTTC.

V usage is TRBV6-5 and J usage is TRBJ2-2; D might be TRBD2 (5 bases). CDR1 is MNHEY and CDR2 is SVGAGI in the germline V gene. This CDR3 spans 14 amino acids. Trimming left V 6 bases short and J 4 bases short, with 12 bases between. CDR3 DNA sequence: TGTGCCAGCAGAAGGGAGTCCGGCACCGGGGAGCTGTTTTTT. Protein: CASRRESGTGELFF.

The chain recombines TRBV6-5 with TRBJ2-3; D gene ambiguous. This CDR3 spans 13 amino acids. CDR1 is MNHEY, CDR2 SVGAGI, per germline. V gave up 8 bases and J gave up 0 bases, with 9 bases separating them. CDR3 nucleotides: TGTGCCAGCGCCTTATTTAGCACAGATACGCAGTATTTT. Translation: CASALFSTDTQYF.

The rearrangement uses TRBV4-1 and TRBJ1-1; possibly TRBD1 for D (5 bases). The CDR3 has 13 residues. Trimming pared 4 bases from V and 6 bases from J, leaving 12 bases between. Germline V lookup: CDR1 MGHRA, CDR2 YSYEKL. The CDR3 sequence is CASSLQKGSEAFF. CDR3 nucleotides: TGCGCCAGCAGCCTCCAAAAGGGGTCTGAAGCTTTCTTT.

V usage is TRBV15 and J usage is TRBJ2-1, with D tentatively TRBD1 (6 bases). Per the germline V gene, CDR1 is LNHNV and CDR2 is YYDKDF (reference sequence). The CDR3 loop spans 16 amino acids. Trimming shortened V by 3 bases and J by 2 bases, and 14 bases separated the two germline ends. CDR3 residues: CATSSGLGGTYNEQFF. The CDR3 nucleotides read TGTGCCACCAGCAGTGGCCTAGGGGGAACCTACAATGAGCAGTTCTTC.

The chain recombines TRBV27 with TRBJ1-4, with D tentatively TRBD1 (5 bases). The length of the CDR3 is 16 residues. Germline values: CDR1 MNHEY, CDR2 SMNVEV (reference sequence). V was pared by 4 bases and J by 7 bases, with 19 bases between. The CDR3 sequence is CASSSRFQGVSEKLFF. The DNA of the CDR3 is TGTGCCAGCAGTTCTCGTTTTCAAGGGGTTTCTGAAAAACTGTTTTTT. Together with reference TRBV27 and TRBJ1-4, the CDR3 gives the full variable domain: EAQVTQNPRYLITVTGKKLTVTCSQNMNHEYMSWYRQDPGLGLRQIYYSMNVEVTDKGDVPEGYKVSRKEKRNFPLILESPSPNQTSLYFCASSSRFQGVSEKLFFGSGTQLSVL.

As regards this clone: Other DNA sequences within the sample encode an identical CDR3. The gene calls are TRBV13 and TRBJ2-7; the match to TRBD1 covers 7 bases. Trimming at V came to 0 bases and at J to 7 bases, leaving 6 bases not matched to a gene. Per the germline V gene, CDR1 is PRHDT and CDR2 is FYEKMQ (reference sequence). The CDR3 is 14 amino acids. The CDR3 region is CASSLGTGYEEQYF. The CDR3 region has the DNA TGTGCCAGCAGCTTAGGGACAGGGTACGAGGAGCAGTACTTC.

The rearrangement links TRBV7-9 to TRBJ1-1; 8 bases align to TRBD1. The V segment lost 5 bases and the J segment 4 bases; nucleotides outside the gene matches: 9. Looked up from germline, CDR1 is SEHNR and CDR2 is FQNEAQ (reference sequence). The CDR3 is 15 amino acids. The CDR3 nucleotides read TGTGCCAGCAGCCCCACGGACAGGGTTGGCACTGAAGCTTTCTTT. Translating gives CASSPTDRVGTEAFF.

The chain recombines TRBV29-1 with TRBJ2-5; possible D gene TRBD1, 6 bases. The CDR3 loop spans 14 amino acids. The germline gives CDR1 SQVTM, CDR2 ANQGSEA. V was cut by 2 bases and J by 5 bases, with 15 bases left in between. The CDR3: CSVEKAGVVETQYF. The CDR3 DNA reads as TGCAGCGTTGAAAAGGCAGGGGTTGTGGAGACCCAGTACTTC.

The chain joins TRBV9 to TRBJ2-3, with TRBD2 matching 9 bases. CDR1 SGDLS and CDR2 YYNGEE come from the germline V gene. The CDR3 contains 16 residues. The V and J ends lost 7 bases and 5 bases, in that order; junction bases with no gene match: 14. CDR3 sequence: CASGLAIAGDVDTQYF. CDR3 sequence (DNA): TGTGCCAGCGGCTTAGCTATAGCGGGAGATGTAGATACGCAGTATTTT.

The chain combines TRBV25-1 with TRBJ1-4, with D tentatively TRBD1 (5 bases). The CDR3 has 14 residues. V lost 6 bases, J lost 7 bases, and 15 bases lay in between. Per the germline V gene, CDR1 is MGHDK and CDR2 is SYGVNS. CDR3 nucleotides: TGTGCCAGCAGCGCCCCGGGGGGGGGTGAAAAACTGTTTTTT. Encoded protein: CASSAPGGGEKLFF.